Listed below are T cell receptor beta chains from one sample, sequenced in a study of shared clonotypes between healthy human individuals. Assay used: immunoSEQ multiplex PCR; TCRdb lists only in-frame clones, some missing. Here the sample spans about 680,000 clones, about 90% being singletons. The specimen was naive CD8+ T cells sorted from blood. The receptors were gathered from a young man in good health. Each CDR3 is given with its conserved first and last residue. Fields, in order: CDR3 DNA, CDR3 protein, V gene, J gene, D gene, clone size. A D gene is named only where the DNA matches it firmly. Only part of the rows carry a size: once, few, many, or a class if the clone is expanded.

cdr3_nt: TGCAGCGTTGAAGCTTCGGCTAGCGGGACGTTAGGCTCCTACAATGAGCAGTTCTTC
cdr3_aa: CSVEASASGTLGSYNEQFF
v_call: TRBV29-1
j_call: TRBJ2-1
d_call: TRBD2
clone_size: .

cdr3_nt: TGTGCCAGCAGTTACGGCGGGAGAGGGTACAATGAGCAGTTCTTC
cdr3_aa: CASSYGGRGYNEQFF
v_call: TRBV6-5
j_call: TRBJ2-1
d_call: TRBD2
clone_size: .

cdr3_nt: TGTGCCAGCAGCCACCCCAGGGAGGCGAGCACTGAAGCTTTCTTT
cdr3_aa: CASSHPREASTEAFF
v_call: TRBV7-9
j_call: TRBJ1-1
d_call: .
clone_size: once

cdr3_nt: TGTGCCAGCAGCTTTGATTGGGGGCCGGGGAATGAGCAGTTCTTC
cdr3_aa: CASSFDWGPGNEQFF
v_call: TRBV11-2
j_call: TRBJ2-1
d_call: .
clone_size: .

cdr3_nt: TGTGCCAGCAGTTTCGGGGGACCGGGCAATGAGCAGTTCTTC
cdr3_aa: CASSFGGPGNEQFF
v_call: TRBV27
j_call: TRBJ2-1
d_call: .
clone_size: .

cdr3_nt: TGTGCCAGCAGGGCGGGGGACCATACGCAGTATTTT
cdr3_aa: CASRAGDHTQYF
v_call: TRBV6-5
j_call: TRBJ2-3
d_call: TRBD2
clone_size: .

cdr3_nt: TGTGCCACCCGGGACACGGACTACGAGCAGTACTTC
cdr3_aa: CATRDTDYEQYF
v_call: TRBV28
j_call: TRBJ2-7
d_call: .
clone_size: many

cdr3_nt: TGTGCCAGCAGTTTATTATCCGGACAGGAGAACAATGAGCAGTTCTTC
cdr3_aa: CASSLLSGQENNEQFF
v_call: TRBV28
j_call: TRBJ2-1
d_call: TRBD1
clone_size: many

cdr3_nt: TGTGCCAGCAGCCACCCGAACGGGGGTGCCTACGAGCAGTACTTC
cdr3_aa: CASSHPNGGAYEQYF
v_call: TRBV7-9
j_call: TRBJ2-7
d_call: .
clone_size: .

cdr3_nt: TGCAGCGCGGGGGCAGGGGTAGGTCAGCCCCAGCATTTT
cdr3_aa: CSAGAGVGQPQHF
v_call: TRBV29-1
j_call: TRBJ1-5
d_call: .
clone_size: .

cdr3_nt: TGTGCCAGCAGCCCCGAGCCAGGGTGGACCTACGAGCAGTACTTC
cdr3_aa: CASSPEPGWTYEQYF
v_call: TRBV28
j_call: TRBJ2-7
d_call: .
clone_size: .

cdr3_nt: TGTGCCTCCGCCGGGGTGGACCGCAATCAGCCCCAGCATTTT
cdr3_aa: CASAGVDRNQPQHF
v_call: TRBV19
j_call: TRBJ1-5
d_call: .
clone_size: .

cdr3_nt: TGCGCCAGCAGTGAGTCAAAGAATTACAATGAGCAGTTCTTC
cdr3_aa: CASSESKNYNEQFF
v_call: TRBV10-1
j_call: TRBJ2-1
d_call: .
clone_size: .

cdr3_nt: TGTGCCAGTAGTTATCAGGGAGGTACGGGCAATGAGCAGTTCTTC
cdr3_aa: CASSYQGGTGNEQFF
v_call: TRBV19
j_call: TRBJ2-1
d_call: .
clone_size: .

cdr3_nt: TGTGCCAGCACTGGACTCCTCGAGGAGCCGTACGAGCAGTACTTC
cdr3_aa: CASTGLLEEPYEQYF
v_call: TRBV25-1
j_call: TRBJ2-7
d_call: .
clone_size: once

cdr3_nt: TGTGCCAGCAGCTTATGCTCAAGGAGCAATCAGCCCCAGCATTTT
cdr3_aa: CASSLCSRSNQPQHF
v_call: TRBV7-3
j_call: TRBJ1-5
d_call: .
clone_size: .

cdr3_nt: TGTGCCAGCAGCCCAGGGGGTCGGAACATTCAGTACTTC
cdr3_aa: CASSPGGRNIQYF
v_call: TRBV7-9
j_call: TRBJ2-4
d_call: TRBD1
clone_size: .

cdr3_nt: TGTGCCAGCAGTATAATCTCCGAGCAGTACTTC
cdr3_aa: CASSIISEQYF
v_call: TRBV28
j_call: TRBJ2-7
d_call: .
clone_size: .

cdr3_nt: TGTGCCAGCAGCCCTAGCGGGGGCTACGAGCAGTACTTC
cdr3_aa: CASSPSGGYEQYF
v_call: TRBV7-8
j_call: TRBJ2-7
d_call: TRBD2
clone_size: .

cdr3_nt: TGTGCCAGCAGGGCCGTAAGAGGGGCCAAAAACATTCAGTACTTC
cdr3_aa: CASRAVRGAKNIQYF
v_call: TRBV28
j_call: TRBJ2-4
d_call: .
clone_size: .

cdr3_nt: TGTGCCAGCAGCTTGGCGGGACTAGCTTACGAGCAGTACTTC
cdr3_aa: CASSLAGLAYEQYF
v_call: TRBV5-4
j_call: TRBJ2-7
d_call: TRBD2
clone_size: .

cdr3_nt: TGTGCCAGCAGCTCCTACAGGGTTCGTTTGGGCTACGAGCAGTACTTC
cdr3_aa: CASSSYRVRLGYEQYF
v_call: TRBV11-2
j_call: TRBJ2-7
d_call: .
clone_size: .

cdr3_nt: TGTGCCAGCAGTTTACCCGGGGCGTACGAGCAGTACTTC
cdr3_aa: CASSLPGAYEQYF
v_call: TRBV27
j_call: TRBJ2-7
d_call: .
clone_size: .

cdr3_nt: TGTGCCAGCAGCTTGTGGGGGAGTAACGAAAAACTGTTTTTT
cdr3_aa: CASSLWGSNEKLFF
v_call: TRBV5-6
j_call: TRBJ1-4
d_call: .
clone_size: .

cdr3_nt: TGTGCCAGCAGCCCGAGACGGGTTACAGACCAAGAGACCCAGTACTTC
cdr3_aa: CASSPRRVTDQETQYF
v_call: TRBV7-8
j_call: TRBJ2-5
d_call: .
clone_size: .

cdr3_nt: TGTGCCAGCAGCGCATCCAACCCAGATACGCAGTATTTT
cdr3_aa: CASSASNPDTQYF
v_call: TRBV9
j_call: TRBJ2-3
d_call: .
clone_size: once

cdr3_nt: TGTGCCAGCAGCAACCGAAACTCTGGGGCCAACGTCCTGACTTTC
cdr3_aa: CASSNRNSGANVLTF
v_call: TRBV7-9
j_call: TRBJ2-6
d_call: .
clone_size: .

cdr3_nt: TGTGCCAGCAGCTTAGGGACAGGGGGCGTCTACAATGAGCAGTTCTTC
cdr3_aa: CASSLGTGGVYNEQFF
v_call: TRBV7-8
j_call: TRBJ2-1
d_call: TRBD1
clone_size: once

cdr3_nt: TGTGCCAGCAGCGGCGGGGACAGGGAAATGGGTCAGCCCCAGCATTTT
cdr3_aa: CASSGGDREMGQPQHF
v_call: TRBV9
j_call: TRBJ1-5
d_call: TRBD1
clone_size: few

cdr3_nt: TGTGCCAGCAGTGAAGGGACGGGAGGGCCAGCAGAGACCCAGTACTTC
cdr3_aa: CASSEGTGGPAETQYF
v_call: TRBV2
j_call: TRBJ2-5
d_call: TRBD2
clone_size: .

cdr3_nt: TGTGCCAGCAGTTTGGGGGGAGGGTTTAATTCACCCCTCCACTTT
cdr3_aa: CASSLGGGFNSPLHF
v_call: TRBV27
j_call: TRBJ1-6
d_call: .
clone_size: .

cdr3_nt: TGTGCCAGCAGTCTGGACAGGGAATATGGCTACACCTTC
cdr3_aa: CASSLDREYGYTF
v_call: TRBV5-6
j_call: TRBJ1-2
d_call: TRBD1
clone_size: few

cdr3_nt: TGTGCCAGCAGTTTCCAGCGGGAGGGCCACTACGAGCAGTACTTC
cdr3_aa: CASSFQREGHYEQYF
v_call: TRBV28
j_call: TRBJ2-7
d_call: TRBD2
clone_size: .

cdr3_nt: TGTGCCAGCAGCGTAGGGCTAGGGGAAGCTTTCTTT
cdr3_aa: CASSVGLGEAFF
v_call: TRBV9
j_call: TRBJ1-1
d_call: .
clone_size: .

cdr3_nt: TGTGCCAGCAGCGTAGCTTGGGGACAGGTATCCAACGAGCAGTTCTTC
cdr3_aa: CASSVAWGQVSNEQFF
v_call: TRBV9
j_call: TRBJ2-1
d_call: TRBD1
clone_size: once

cdr3_nt: TGTGCCAGCAAGGATTGGCAAGAAGCTTTCTTT
cdr3_aa: CASKDWQEAFF
v_call: TRBV28
j_call: TRBJ1-1
d_call: .
clone_size: .

cdr3_nt: TGCAGCGTTGGGGCAGTAAGCCGGGGAAGGGGCACCGGGGAGCTGTTTTTT
cdr3_aa: CSVGAVSRGRGTGELFF
v_call: TRBV29-1
j_call: TRBJ2-2
d_call: .
clone_size: .

cdr3_nt: TGTGCCAGCAGCGGAGGACAGTCCTACGAGCAGTACTTC
cdr3_aa: CASSGGQSYEQYF
v_call: TRBV9
j_call: TRBJ2-7
d_call: .
clone_size: .

cdr3_nt: TGTGCCAGCAGCGTAGGTGCGGTTACCTCCTACGAGCAGTACTTC
cdr3_aa: CASSVGAVTSYEQYF
v_call: TRBV9
j_call: TRBJ2-7
d_call: .
clone_size: .

cdr3_nt: TGTGCCAGTAGTATAGGGGGCAGTAGCTACGAGCAGTACTTC
cdr3_aa: CASSIGGSSYEQYF
v_call: TRBV19
j_call: TRBJ2-7
d_call: .
clone_size: .

cdr3_nt: TGTGCCAGCAGCTTAGCCCCGTCGCGGGTCTCGAACTATGGCTACACCTTC
cdr3_aa: CASSLAPSRVSNYGYTF
v_call: TRBV7-9
j_call: TRBJ1-2
d_call: .
clone_size: .

cdr3_nt: TGTGCCAGCAGCGCAGTGGCGGGGTGGAGCACAGATACGCAGTATTTT
cdr3_aa: CASSAVAGWSTDTQYF
v_call: TRBV7-2
j_call: TRBJ2-3
d_call: .
clone_size: .

cdr3_nt: TGCGCCAGCAGCCAACACCTGGAGGGAGGTCGGCCCCAGCATTTT
cdr3_aa: CASSQHLEGGRPQHF
v_call: TRBV4-1
j_call: TRBJ1-5
d_call: .
clone_size: .